These 6 T cell receptor beta chains came from one sample sequenced in a study of Ad26.COV2.S vaccination and SARS-CoV-2 variants. Treatment defined: some 20 received Ad26.COV2.S at low or high dose, single or two shots; about 5 received placebo; per-sample allocation not given. Vaccine and placebo recipients were sampled on day 63 after the first injection. Here immunoSEQ multiplex PCR was the method, and the copy in TCRdb shows in-frame clones only, minus some. The sample has 350,000 to 400,000 clones, around 85% seen once; the top ten hold 3.5%. Sample: peripheral blood, taken in a trial of Ad26.COV2.S vaccine versus placebo. The receptor set was obtained from a person between 18 and 60 years old who received the Ad26.COV2.S COVID-19 vaccine or a placebo.

The J gene is TRBJ2-5, the V gene TRBV4-1; 8 nucleotides match TRBD2. Germline CDR1 MGHRA, CDR2 YSYEKL. This CDR3 has 15 residues. V trimming: 0 bases; J trimming: 6 bases; junction bases outside the gene matches: 6. The CDR3 nucleotides are TGCGCCAGCAGCCAAGATCGGACTAGCAAGAAGACCCAGTACTTC. It specifies CASSQDRTSKKTQYF.

Note on this clone: The same CDR3 also results from other DNA sequences found in this sample. This chain connects TRBV6-5 to TRBJ1-2; D is perhaps TRBD1 (5 bases). Per germline, CDR1 MNHEY and CDR2 SVGAGI. The length of the CDR3 is 13 residues. V dropped 5 bases and J dropped 5 bases, with 12 bases sitting between them. The CDR3 DNA reads TGTGCCAGCAGTCCCCAAGCAGGGTATGGCTACACCTTC. Translation: CASSPQAGYGYTF.

The rearrangement joins TRBV5-1 to TRBJ2-3, with D perhaps TRBD2 (6 bases). With 0 bases removed from V and 2 bases from J, the gap between germline ends came to 10 bases. The CDR3 is 15 amino acids. Per germline, CDR1 SGHRS and CDR2 YFSETQ. The CDR3 region has the DNA TGCGCCAGCAGCTTGGATGGCGGGGACACAGATACGCAGTATTTT. Amino acids: CASSLDGGDTDTQYF.

The chain uses TRBV6-1 and TRBJ2-3; 7 positions agree with TRBD1. This CDR3 has 21 residues. CDR1 and CDR2 (germline): MNHNS, SASEGT. V lost 0 bases and J lost 2; bases outside the gene matches: 20. The CDR3 loop reads CASSEALVSGFGQGVTDTQYF. The DNA of the CDR3 is TGTGCCAGCAGTGAAGCGTTGGTTTCTGGGTTTGGGCAGGGGGTCACAGATACGCAGTATTTT.

This clone came up a few times. The rearrangement links TRBV3-1 (or the pseudogene TRBV3-2) to TRBJ2-7; TRBD1 might be the D (5 bases). The CDR3 contains 13 residues. Trimming removed 4 bases from V and 7 bases from J, with 14 bases in between. CDR1 and CDR2 from the germline V gene are LGHDT and YNNKEL (reference sequence). The CDR3 spells CASSRGQLWEQYF. The CDR3 nucleotides are TGTGCCAGCAGCCGTGGACAACTTTGGGAGCAGTACTTC.

The chain employs TRBV11-2 and TRBJ1-2; D possibly corresponds to TRBD1 (6 bases). Germline values: CDR1 SGHAT, CDR2 FQNNGV. The V end was cut by 3 bases, the J end by 3 bases, with 11 bases between. This CDR3 comprises 14 residues. The CDR3 region has the DNA TGTGCCAGCAGCTTTGAGGGACATTACTATGGCTACACCTTC. It encodes CASSFEGHYYGYTF.